This TCR beta chain derives from a study of T cell responses to AZD1222 COVID-19 vaccine. This clone was counted once. Profiled with immunoSEQ multiplex PCR; TCRdb holds only in-frame clones, not every one. The sample contains some 92,000 clones, about nine tenths of which appear only once. This receptor was identified in an adult in good health. This specimen was peripheral blood, taken on day 0 of AZD1222 vaccination.

In nucleotides, the CDR3 is TGTGCCAGTTCCCGACAGGATAGCAATCAGCCCCAGCATTTT. This gives the protein CASSRQDSNQPQHF. V usage is TRBV19 and J usage is TRBJ1-5, with a weak D call TRBD1 (6 bases). Germline-derived CDR1 and CDR2 are LNHDA and SQIVND (reference sequence). V gave up 8 bases and J gave up 0 bases, with 11 bases separating them. The CDR3 contains 14 residues.